The rows below give T cell receptor beta chains drawn from one sample of a study of response to subunit inactivated influenza vaccine. Each CDR3 protein is one row after TCRdb ran MiXCR on the RT-PCR reads. Altogether some 500,000 distinct CDR3 sequences are present, approximately 12% being singletons, with the ten largest covering approximately 14%. The source material was PBMCs from blood, sampled about 6 weeks after vaccination. The source is a man aged 45 to 65 who received an inactivated influenza vaccine. Each CDR3 is given with its conserved first and last residue. The order of the fields is D gene, V gene, J gene, clone size, CDR3 DNA, CDR3 protein. D genes are given only for firm matches. For some rows the clone size is stated as once, few or many, or as a class when expanded; others skip it.

.	TRBV5-1	TRBJ2-7	.	TGCGCCAGCAGTGACAGGATCCACGAGCAGTACTTC	CASSDRIHEQYF
.	TRBV4-3	TRBJ2-7	.	TGCGCCAGCAGCCAAGTCTTAACTAGAGAAGCCGAGCAGTACTTC	CASSQVLTREAEQYF
.	TRBV20-1	TRBJ2-7	.	TGCAGTGTCCAACAGGGTGTTCGAGCCTACGAGCAGTACTTC	CSVQQGVRAYEQYF
TRBD1	TRBV4-2	TRBJ2-7	many	TGTGCCAGCAGCTTAACAGGGGAAGCCTACGAGCAGTACTTC	CASSLTGEAYEQYF
TRBD2	TRBV20-1	TRBJ2-7	many	TGCAGTGCTAGACCTAGCGGGAGCCTTCGCGAGCAGTACTTC	CSARPSGSLREQYF
.	TRBV28	TRBJ2-6	.	TGTGCCAGCAGCTTAAACAGGGCCCGCTCTGGGGCCAACGTCCTGACTTTC	CASSLNRARSGANVLTF
.	TRBV7-2	TRBJ1-5	.	TGTGCCAGCAGCCCCTATAACAATCAGCCCCAGCATTTT	CASSPYNNQPQHF
.	TRBV12-2	TRBJ2-5	few	TGTGCAAGTCGCTTCGGACAGGGTGGCGAAAGTCACAAGAGACCCTTTCAAGAGACCCAGTACTTC	CASRFGQGGESHKRPFQETQYF
.	TRBV2	TRBJ2-7	.	TGTGCCAGCAGTGAAGGGACGCATGGGGTGATGGTCTACGAGCAGTACTTC	CASSEGTHGVMVYEQYF
TRBD1	TRBV5-6	TRBJ2-7	few	TGTGCCAGCAGCTTGAACTTGACAGGGGAATACGAGCAGTACTTC	CASSLNLTGEYEQYF
.	TRBV12-3/TRBV12-4	TRBJ1-5	.	TGTGCCAGCAGCCGAGACAATAGCAATCAGCCCCAGCATTTT	CASSRDNSNQPQHF
.	TRBV12-3/TRBV12-4	TRBJ1-5	many	TGTGCCAGCAGTGACCTGGGCAATCAGCCCCAGCATTTT	CASSDLGNQPQHF
.	TRBV28	TRBJ2-1	few	TGTGCCAGCACAAAAACCGCTTCTAGCTCCTACAATGAGCAGTTCTTC	CASTKTASSSYNEQFF
TRBD1	TRBV7-2	TRBJ2-7	many	TGTGCCAGCAGCTCCAACGACGACAGGGGGCGCGCGCAGTACTTC	CASSSNDDRGRAQYF
TRBD2	TRBV7-8	TRBJ2-1	few	TGTGCCAGCGACCTGGGCGGGGGGGTTGGTGAGCAGTTCTTC	CASDLGGGVGEQFF
.	TRBV6-1	TRBJ2-7	.	TGTGCCAGCAGCCCCGGTCCCTGGGACGAGCAGTACTTC	CASSPGPWDEQYF
.	TRBV24-1	TRBJ2-3	few	TGTGCCACCAGTGATCACGGGAGTCCCACAGATACGCAGTATTTT	CATSDHGSPTDTQYF
.	TRBV4-3	TRBJ2-6	.	TGCGCCAGCAGCCAAGTTCCCCACCAATACTCTGGGGCCAACGTCCTGACTTTC	CASSQVPHQYSGANVLTF
TRBD1	TRBV5-1	TRBJ2-7	few	TGCGCCAGCAACCCCGGACAGGGCTCCTACGAGCAGTACTTC	CASNPGQGSYEQYF
.	TRBV2	TRBJ2-2	.	TGTGCCAGCAGGGGCCCGGGACTGAACACCGGGGAGCTGTTTTTT	CASRGPGLNTGELFF
.	TRBV7-6	TRBJ1-2	few	TGTGCCAGCAGCTTAGGGACCGCCAGGGCTAACTATGGCTACACCTTC	CASSLGTARANYGYTF
.	TRBV10-3	TRBJ2-3	many	TGTGCCAGCGAGGACACAGATACGCAGTATTTT	CASEDTDTQYF
.	TRBV12-5	TRBJ1-2	few	TGTGCTAGTGGTTTGGTTGCTTATAACTATGGCTACACCTTC	CASGLVAYNYGYTF
TRBD2	TRBV20-1	TRBJ2-1	.	TGCTGTGCTTGGGGACTAGCTCCGGGCTTCTACAATGAGCAGTTCTTC	CCAWGLAPGFYNEQFF
.	TRBV6-5	TRBJ2-1	many	TGTGCCAGCAGTTACACGACTACCCCCTACAATGAGCAGTTCTTC	CASSYTTTPYNEQFF
.	TRBV5-6	TRBJ2-5	.	TGTGCCAGCAGCTTCTTGGGAGGGGGGACCCAGTACTTC	CASSFLGGGTQYF
.	TRBV24-1	TRBJ1-1	.	TGTGCCACCAGTGACAGCCGTAGGGTCACTGAAGCTTTCTTT	CATSDSRRVTEAFF
.	TRBV20-1	TRBJ1-6	many	TGCAGTGCTAGAGATTTTCCAAATTCACCCCTCCACTTT	CSARDFPNSPLHF
.	TRBV6-5	TRBJ1-2	few	TGTGCCAGCAGTTACAGTAGCGGTGAGAACTATGGCTACACCTTC	CASSYSSGENYGYTF
TRBD1	TRBV5-4	TRBJ2-7	.	TGTGCCAGCAGCGGACAGGACCTCCCCAGCGAGCAGTACTTC	CASSGQDLPSEQYF
.	TRBV5-1	TRBJ2-1	many	TGCGCCAGCAGCTACGGCGTTCTTAGCGGTCGAGAGCAGTTCTTC	CASSYGVLSGREQFF
.	TRBV5-1	TRBJ1-1	.	TGCGCCAGCAGGGTCCAGCGGGACACTGAAGCTTTCTTT	CASRVQRDTEAFF
.	TRBV5-1	TRBJ2-7	few	TGCGCCAGCAGCTACGACGTCAGCTACGAGCAGTACTTC	CASSYDVSYEQYF
.	TRBV10-3	TRBJ2-7	few	TGTGCCGTAAACACAGAGGCCTACGAGCAGTACTTC	CAVNTEAYEQYF
.	TRBV18	TRBJ1-1	few	TGTGCCAGCTCACCTGGGGGGCCGGGGAACACTGAAGCTTTCTTT	CASSPGGPGNTEAFF
.	TRBV6-6	TRBJ1-1	.	TGTGCCAGCAGAAGGACAGTTGGCACTGAAGCTTTCTTT	CASRRTVGTEAFF